The 7 T cell receptor beta chains listed next were all sequenced from one sample in a study of blood T cell repertoires in COVID-19. Using immunoSEQ multiplex PCR, the repertoire was profiled, and TCRdb retains in-frame clones only, with some absent. The sample records 60,000 to 75,000 clones, roughly 76% being singletons. The specimen sequenced was peripheral blood. The origin of the receptors is a woman older than 75 with acute or convalescent COVID-19.

The chain employs TRBV27 and TRBJ2-1; D is possibly TRBD2 (5 bases). The CDR3 contains 15 residues. Trimming shortened V by 5 bases and J by 9 bases, and 20 bases separated the two germline ends. Germline V CDR1 and CDR2: MNHEY, SMNVEV (reference sequence). This CDR3 reads CASSPPLFRRSEQFF. In DNA form, the CDR3 reads TGTGCCAGCAGTCCGCCTTTGTTCCGGAGGTCTGAGCAGTTCTTC.

The chain is built from TRBV7-2 and TRBJ2-3, with 8 bases identical to TRBD2. The germline V gene encodes CDR1 SGHTA and CDR2 FQGNSA. The V segment lost 3 bases and the J segment 5 bases; nucleotides outside the gene matches: 7. The CDR3 runs to 15 residues. This CDR3 reads CASSFEAGVVDTQYF. The CDR3 DNA follows: TGTGCCAGCAGCTTCGAAGCGGGAGTCGTAGATACGCAGTATTTT.

Only one count was recorded for this clone. The CDR3 here is CASSSSAASGELFF. CDR3 nucleotide sequence: TGCGCCAGCAGCTCGTCAGCGGCGTCGGGGGAGCTGTTTTTT. The gene calls are TRBV5-1 and TRBJ2-2; D possibly corresponds to TRBD2 (5 bases). This CDR3 has 14 residues. Trimming shortened V by 3 bases and J by 8 bases, and 14 bases separated the two germline ends. Germline V gene data show CDR1 as SGHRS and CDR2 as YFSETQ.

The CDR3, as DNA: TGTGCCAGTAGCGACCAGGGGACCAGAGCAAATGAGCAGTTCTTC. This sequence encodes CASSDQGTRANEQFF. The V gene is TRBV19, the J gene TRBJ2-1; D might be TRBD1 (6 bases). V lost 6 bases, J lost 7 bases, and 19 bases lay in between. The length of the CDR3 is 15 residues. The germline V gene encodes CDR1 LNHDA and CDR2 SQIVND (reference sequence).

The chain links TRBV28 to TRBJ2-7; 10 bases map to TRBD2. The germline CDR1 and CDR2 sequences are MDHEN and SYDVKM. V was clipped by 2 bases and J by 6 bases; unmatched bases: 4. The CDR3 spans 14 residues. CDR3 protein: CASSLLAGAAEQYF. In nucleotides, the CDR3 is TGTGCCAGCAGTTTACTAGCGGGAGCTGCCGAGCAGTACTTC.

V usage is TRBV28 and J usage is TRBJ1-5; 9 positions agree with TRBD1. V lost 3 bases, J lost 7 bases, and 4 bases stayed unmatched. The germline CDR1 and CDR2 sequences are MDHEN and SYDVKM. CDR3 length: 14 amino acids. CDR3 region: CASSFLGQGQPQHF. The CDR3 nucleotides are TGTGCCAGCAGTTTTTTGGGACAGGGACAGCCCCAGCATTTT.

This clone occurred a few times. The V gene is TRBV19, the J gene TRBJ1-4; weak D call: TRBD1 (6 bases). V lost 6 bases and J 2 bases, leaving 16 bases between the germline ends. Germline CDR1 and CDR2: LNHDA and SQIVND (reference sequence). The CDR3 is 16 amino acids. In DNA, the CDR3 is TGTGCCAGTAGGCCCACTACGAGGGGGACTAATGAAAAACTGTTTTTT. Translation gives CASRPTTRGTNEKLFF. Combining the CDR3 with reference TRBV19 and TRBJ1-4 gives the whole variable domain DGGITQSPKYLFRKEGQNVTLSCEQNLNHDAMYWYRQDPGQGLRLIYYSQIVNDFQKGDIAEGYSVSREKKESFPLTVTSAQKNPTAFYLCASRPTTRGTNEKLFFGSGTQLSVL.